The rows below give T cell receptor beta chains drawn from one sample of a study of response to subunit inactivated influenza vaccine. TCRdb re-analysed the RT-PCR reads in MiXCR, keeping a single row per CDR3 protein. The sample consists of about 500,000 distinct CDR3 sequences, 16% of them appearing once. Sequencing was performed on CD4+ T cells sorted from PBMCs, taken roughly 24 months after vaccination. These receptors were taken from a man aged 50 to 69 who received an inactivated influenza vaccine. Both conserved end residues are part of each CDR3. A D gene is named only where the DNA matches it firmly. Clone size, where shown, is once, few, many, or a class for clones that have expanded.

TRBV20-1,few,TRBJ2-5,.,CSASFEVGETQYF,TGCAGTGCTAGCTTTGAAGTGGGAGAGACCCAGTACTTC
TRBV20-1,few,TRBJ2-4,.,CSASGAYLAKNIQYF,TGCAGTGCTAGTGGAGCCTATTTAGCCAAAAACATTCAGTACTTC
TRBV6-2/TRBV6-3,.,TRBJ1-1,.,CASRSGTENTEAFF,TGTGCCAGCAGATCGGGTACAGAGAACACTGAAGCTTTCTTT
TRBV4-3,.,TRBJ1-5,.,CASSQEGLGSNQPQHF,TGCGCCAGCAGCCAAGAAGGGCTTGGGAGCAATCAGCCCCAGCATTTT
TRBV19,.,TRBJ2-1,TRBD1,CASSIGTGAQNEQFF,TGTGCCAGTAGTATAGGGACAGGGGCCCAAAATGAGCAGTTCTTC
TRBV5-1,many,TRBJ2-1,.,CASSLEADVYLYNEQFF,TGCGCCAGCAGCTTGGAGGCCGATGTCTACCTCTACAATGAGCAGTTCTTC
TRBV28,.,TRBJ2-3,TRBD1,CASRKDRGRNTDTQYF,TGTGCCAGCAGGAAGGACAGGGGACGAAACACAGATACGCAGTATTTT
TRBV12-3/TRBV12-4,.,TRBJ2-7,TRBD2,CASTKGASGKNEQYF,TGTGCCAGCACCAAAGGGGCTAGCGGGAAGAACGAGCAGTACTTC
TRBV28,.,TRBJ1-2,.,CASVSGGVIYGYTF,TGTGCCAGCGTGTCCGGGGGGGTTATCTATGGCTACACCTTC
TRBV4-2,.,TRBJ1-6,TRBD1,CASSQGTGGIWDNSPLHF,TGTGCCAGCAGCCAAGGGACAGGGGGCATTTGGGATAATTCACCCCTCCACTTT
TRBV6-2/TRBV6-3,few,TRBJ2-2,.,CASSYSRWQNTGELFF,TGTGCCAGCAGTTACTCGAGGTGGCAGAACACCGGGGAGCTGTTTTTT
TRBV6-5,.,TRBJ2-3,.,CASRPVATRGLDTQYF,TGTGCCAGCAGACCGGTTGCGACGCGCGGTTTGGATACGCAGTATTTT
TRBV12-3/TRBV12-4,few,TRBJ1-2,.,CASSLGSRGYTF,TGTGCCAGCAGTTTGGGGTCGCGTGGCTACACCTTC
TRBV20-1,few,TRBJ2-1,TRBD1,CSARPRDRAYNEQFF,TGCAGTGCCCGTCCCCGGGACAGGGCATACAATGAGCAGTTCTTC
TRBV20-1,many,TRBJ2-1,TRBD2,CSARDLLLAGGIYNEQFF,TGCAGTGCTAGAGATCTGCTACTAGCGGGAGGGATCTACAATGAGCAGTTCTTC
TRBV7-2,.,TRBJ2-7,TRBD1,CASSLSGGYQYEQYF,TGTGCCAGCAGCTTATCAGGGGGCTATCAATACGAGCAGTACTTC
TRBV5-1,.,TRBJ2-1,TRBD2,CASSLGVAGIEQFF,TGCGCCAGCAGCTTGGGGGTAGCGGGTATTGAGCAGTTCTTC
TRBV21-1,few,TRBJ2-7,.,CASSKDLRSGTYDEQYF,TGTGCCAGCAGCAAAGATCTTCGGAGCGGAACCTATGACGAGCAGTACTTC
TRBV5-1,.,TRBJ2-1,.,CASSLAMGRADNEQFF,TGCGCCAGCAGCTTGGCCATGGGACGTGCGGACAATGAGCAGTTCTTC
TRBV3-1,.,TRBJ1-1,.,CASSQVSGVTEAFF,TGTGCCAGCAGCCAAGTGAGTGGGGTCACTGAAGCTTTCTTT
TRBV12-3/TRBV12-4,few,TRBJ1-5,.,CASSLHAGNQPQHF,TGTGCCAGCAGTTTACACGCAGGCAATCAGCCCCAGCATTTT
TRBV29-1,few,TRBJ1-5,TRBD1,CSVTTGGSGQPQHF,TGCAGCGTTACTACAGGGGGGTCAGGTCAGCCCCAGCATTTT
TRBV9,few,TRBJ2-5,TRBD2,CASSTGLEGGEKETQYF,TGTGCCAGCAGCACGGGACTAGAAGGAGGGGAAAAAGAGACCCAGTACTTC
TRBV28,once,TRBJ2-1,TRBD1,CASRTTGVDEQFF,TGTGCCAGCAGAACGACAGGGGTCGATGAGCAGTTCTTC
TRBV29-1,.,TRBJ2-5,TRBD1,CSGKPGTVWSETQYF,TGCAGCGGTAAGCCCGGGACAGTTTGGAGTGAGACCCAGTACTTC
TRBV12-3/TRBV12-4,many,TRBJ1-2,TRBD1,CASSFSGGAYGYTF,TGTGCCAGCAGTTTCTCAGGGGGCGCCTATGGCTACACCTTC
TRBV20-1,many,TRBJ2-7,.,CSATPGHRASYEQYF,TGCAGTGCTACCCCTGGACATCGCGCCTCCTACGAGCAGTACTTC
TRBV6-5,.,TRBJ2-1,.,CASSYLQVESSYNEQFF,TGTGCCAGCAGTTACCTCCAGGTGGAGAGCTCCTACAATGAGCAGTTCTTC
TRBV25-1,few,TRBJ2-7,.,CASRRNVAGYYEQYF,TGTGCCAGCAGGAGAAATGTGGCGGGGTACTACGAGCAGTACTTC
TRBV12-3/TRBV12-4,.,TRBJ2-1,.,CASSFRRGALDEQFF,TGTGCCAGCAGTTTTCGACGGGGCGCGTTGGATGAGCAGTTCTTC
TRBV29-1,.,TRBJ2-7,.,CSVEDSRAGEQYF,TGCAGCGTTGAAGATTCGAGGGCGGGCGAGCAGTACTTC
TRBV20-1,many,TRBJ1-1,.,CSAKEYLGADDTEAFF,TGCAGTGCCAAGGAATATTTGGGAGCGGATGACACTGAAGCTTTCTTT
TRBV6-2/TRBV6-3,.,TRBJ2-5,.,CASSHSQKDGEEEETQYF,TGTGCCAGCAGTCACTCCCAAAAGGATGGGGAGGAGGAAGAGACCCAGTACTTC
TRBV4-3,.,TRBJ1-5,.,CASSQSQGNQPQHF,TGCGCCAGCAGCCAATCGCAGGGGAATCAGCCCCAGCATTTT
TRBV4-3,.,TRBJ2-5,TRBD2,CASSQLYQPGGAETQYF,TGCGCCAGCAGCCAGCTTTACCAACCGGGGGGTGCTGAGACCCAGTACTTC
TRBV12-3/TRBV12-4,few,TRBJ2-3,.,CASSPDSPDTQYF,TGTGCCAGCAGTCCCGACAGCCCAGATACGCAGTATTTT
TRBV6-5,.,TRBJ1-5,.,CASSYGQGRQPQHF,TGTGCCAGCAGTTACGGGCAGGGGAGACAGCCCCAGCATTTT
TRBV6-2/TRBV6-3,.,TRBJ1-4,TRBD1,CASSYTGTENEKLFF,TGTGCCAGCAGTTACACCGGGACAGAAAATGAAAAACTGTTTTTT
TRBV6-2/TRBV6-3,.,TRBJ2-3,.,CASSYYPGVKDTQYF,TGTGCCAGCAGTTACTACCCAGGTGTAAAAGATACGCAGTATTTT
TRBV29-1,many,TRBJ2-5,.,CSVATIGETQYF,TGCAGCGTTGCTACGATAGGAGAGACCCAGTACTTC
TRBV5-1,.,TRBJ2-6,TRBD1,CASSVGQGLSGANVLTF,TGCGCCAGCAGCGTGGGACAGGGCCTCTCTGGGGCCAACGTCCTGACTTTC